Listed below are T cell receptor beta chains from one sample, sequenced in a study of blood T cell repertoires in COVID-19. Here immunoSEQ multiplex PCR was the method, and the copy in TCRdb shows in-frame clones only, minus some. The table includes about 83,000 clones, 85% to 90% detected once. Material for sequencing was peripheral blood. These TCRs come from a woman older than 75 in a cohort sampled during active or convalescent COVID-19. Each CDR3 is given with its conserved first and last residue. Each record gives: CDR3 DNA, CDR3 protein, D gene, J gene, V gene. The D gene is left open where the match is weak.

TGTGCCAGCAACCTGCAGGGCAAGAACACCGGGGAGCTGTTTTTT,CASNLQGKNTGELFF,.,TRBJ2-2,TRBV13
TGTGCCAGCAGCAGGGGACAGAACTACGAGCAGTACTTC,CASSRGQNYEQYF,TRBD1,TRBJ2-7,TRBV5-4
TGTGCCAGCAGCTTATCCGGGTCAGGGGCGACCCAGTACTTC,CASSLSGSGATQYF,.,TRBJ2-5,TRBV7-2
TGCGCCAGCAGCGGGACAGGTACCTGGACTGAAGCTTTCTTT,CASSGTGTWTEAFF,TRBD1,TRBJ1-1,TRBV5-1
TGCGCCAGCAGCTACATAGGTAGCGGGGTCACAGATACGCAGTATTTT,CASSYIGSGVTDTQYF,TRBD2,TRBJ2-3,TRBV5-1
TGTGCCACCAGGGGAGGACAGGCAAGCACTGAAGCTTTCTTT,CATRGGQASTEAFF,TRBD1,TRBJ1-1,TRBV24-1
TGTGCCTGTCCAGGGGTTTGGGGCTACACCTTC,CACPGVWGYTF,.,TRBJ1-2,TRBV30
TGTGCCTGGGATGGAGGGGCTAGAAACACCATATATTTT,CAWDGGARNTIYF,.,TRBJ1-3,TRBV30
TGCGCCAGCAGTGCGGGACAGGGTTGGACTGAAGCTTTCTTT,CASSAGQGWTEAFF,TRBD1,TRBJ1-1,TRBV10-2
TGTGCCAGCAGCGCGTCATTGTCAGGGGCACCCCTCCACTTT,CASSASLSGAPLHF,.,TRBJ1-6,TRBV2
TGTGCCAGCAGCTCGGAAAACAGGGGGCGAAGAGGGTACACCTTC,CASSSENRGRRGYTF,TRBD1,TRBJ1-2,TRBV11-2
TGTGCCAGCAGCCGCGAGGGACAAGTTAATGAAAAACTGTTTTTT,CASSREGQVNEKLFF,.,TRBJ1-4,TRBV11-2
TGTGCCAGCAGTGAGACCTACTTGGGGAGGGTCACTGAAGCTTTCTTT,CASSETYLGRVTEAFF,.,TRBJ1-1,TRBV6-4
TGTGCCAGCAGCCCAAGGGAGCTCGCAGATACGCAGTATTTT,CASSPRELADTQYF,.,TRBJ2-3,TRBV11-2
TGCGCCAGCAGCTTGGCAGGGAACTCCTACAATGAGCAGTTCTTC,CASSLAGNSYNEQFF,.,TRBJ2-1,TRBV5-1
TGTGCCAGCAGCCAGGGTTCCGGGGGGAGTTTCTACGAGCAGTACTTC,CASSQGSGGSFYEQYF,TRBD2,TRBJ2-7,TRBV3-1/TRBV3-2
TGTGCCAGCAGTGAAGGGGGGTTGAAGGGCAACTATGGCTACACCTTC,CASSEGGLKGNYGYTF,.,TRBJ1-2,TRBV25-1